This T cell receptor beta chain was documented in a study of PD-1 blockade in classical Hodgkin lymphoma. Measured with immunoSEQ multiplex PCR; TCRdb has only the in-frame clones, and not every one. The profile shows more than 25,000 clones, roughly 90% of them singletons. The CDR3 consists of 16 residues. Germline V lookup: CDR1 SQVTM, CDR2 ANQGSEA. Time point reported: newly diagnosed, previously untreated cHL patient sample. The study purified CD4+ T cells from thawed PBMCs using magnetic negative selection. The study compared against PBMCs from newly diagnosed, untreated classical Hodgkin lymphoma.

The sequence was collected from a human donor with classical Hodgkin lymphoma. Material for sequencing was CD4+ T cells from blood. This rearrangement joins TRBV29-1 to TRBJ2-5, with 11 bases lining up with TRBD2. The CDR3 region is CTLGGLAGGLWETQYF. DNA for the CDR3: TGCACCCTGGGGGGGTTAGCGGGAGGGTTATGGGAGACCCAGTACTTC.